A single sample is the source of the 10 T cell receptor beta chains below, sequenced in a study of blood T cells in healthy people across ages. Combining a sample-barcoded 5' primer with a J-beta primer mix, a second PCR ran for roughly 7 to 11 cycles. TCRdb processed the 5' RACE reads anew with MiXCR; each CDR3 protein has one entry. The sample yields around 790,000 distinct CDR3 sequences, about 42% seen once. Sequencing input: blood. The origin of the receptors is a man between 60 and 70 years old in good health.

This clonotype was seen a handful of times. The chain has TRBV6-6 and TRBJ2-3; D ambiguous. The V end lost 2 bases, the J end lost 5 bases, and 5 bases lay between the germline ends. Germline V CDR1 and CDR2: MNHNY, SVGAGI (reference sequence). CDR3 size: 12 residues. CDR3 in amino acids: CASSYGRDTQYF. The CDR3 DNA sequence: TGTGCCAGCAGTTACGGCAGAGATACGCAGTATTTT.

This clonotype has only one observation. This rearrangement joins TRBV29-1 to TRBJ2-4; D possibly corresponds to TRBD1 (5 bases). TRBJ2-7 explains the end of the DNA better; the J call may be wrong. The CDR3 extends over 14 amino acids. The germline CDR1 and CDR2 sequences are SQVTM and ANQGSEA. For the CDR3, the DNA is TGCAGCGTTGGGGCAGGCGACAGCTCCTACGAGCAGTACTTC. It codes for CSVGAGDSSYEQYF.

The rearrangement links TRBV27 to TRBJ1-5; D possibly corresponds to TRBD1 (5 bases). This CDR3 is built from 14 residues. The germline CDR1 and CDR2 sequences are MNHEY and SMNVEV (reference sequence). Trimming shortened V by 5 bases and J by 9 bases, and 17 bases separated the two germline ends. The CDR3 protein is CASSVKGTGTPQHF. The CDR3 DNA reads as TGTGCCAGCAGTGTAAAAGGGACGGGTACGCCCCAGCATTTT.

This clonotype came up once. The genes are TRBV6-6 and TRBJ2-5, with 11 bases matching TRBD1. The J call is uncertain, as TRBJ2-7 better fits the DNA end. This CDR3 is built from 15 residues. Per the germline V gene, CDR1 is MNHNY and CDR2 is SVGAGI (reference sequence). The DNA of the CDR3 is TGTGCCAGCAGTACTACCCGGACAGGGGGCCGCGAGCAGTACTTC. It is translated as CASSTTRTGGREQYF.

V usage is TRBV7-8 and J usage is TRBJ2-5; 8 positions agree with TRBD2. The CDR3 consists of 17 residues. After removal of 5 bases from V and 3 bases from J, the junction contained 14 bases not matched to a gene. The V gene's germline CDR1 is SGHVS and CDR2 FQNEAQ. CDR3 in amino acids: CASSLPTSGKKEETQYF. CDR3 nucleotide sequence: TGTGCCAGCAGCCTCCCCACTAGCGGAAAAAAAGAAGAGACCCAGTACTTC.

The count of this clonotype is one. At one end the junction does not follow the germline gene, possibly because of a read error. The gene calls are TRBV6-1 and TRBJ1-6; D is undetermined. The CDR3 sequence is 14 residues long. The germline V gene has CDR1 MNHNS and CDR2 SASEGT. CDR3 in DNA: TGTGCCAACAGTGAAACGGTTCTCGGTTCACCCCTCCACTTT. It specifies CANSETVLGSPLHF.

The CDR3 is CASSQSGGQRYNEQFF. The CDR3 bases are TGTGCCAGCAGCCAGAGCGGGGGACAGCGTTACAATGAGCAGTTCTTC. V is TRBV25-1 and J is TRBJ2-1; D might be TRBD2 (8 bases). The CDR3 sequence is 16 residues long. Between the trimmed V and J ends, which lost 6 bases and 4 bases, there was a span of 19 bases. From germline, CDR1 is MGHDK and CDR2 SYGVNS.

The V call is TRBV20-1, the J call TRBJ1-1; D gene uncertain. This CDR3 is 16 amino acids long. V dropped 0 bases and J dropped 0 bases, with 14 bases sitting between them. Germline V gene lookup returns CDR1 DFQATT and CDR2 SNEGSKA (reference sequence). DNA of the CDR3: TGCAGTGCTAGAGATCGGAACAGCCAGATGAACACTGAAGCTTTCTTT. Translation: CSARDRNSQMNTEAFF.

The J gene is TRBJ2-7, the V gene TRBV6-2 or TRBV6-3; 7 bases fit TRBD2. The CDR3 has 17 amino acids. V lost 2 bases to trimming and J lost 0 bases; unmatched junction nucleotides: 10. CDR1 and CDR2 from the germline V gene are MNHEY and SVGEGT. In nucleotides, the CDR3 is TGTGCCAGCAGTTACAAAACGCGGGAGCGGAGCTCCTACGAGCAGTACTTC. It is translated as CASSYKTRERSSYEQYF.

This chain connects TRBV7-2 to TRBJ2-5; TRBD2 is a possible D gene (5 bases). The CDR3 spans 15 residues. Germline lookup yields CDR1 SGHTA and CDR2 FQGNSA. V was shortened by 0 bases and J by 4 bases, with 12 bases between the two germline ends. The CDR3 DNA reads TGTGCCAGCAGCTTAGCGGGCAGTGGGAGAGAGACCCAGTACTTC. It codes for CASSLAGSGRETQYF.